This TCR beta chain was recorded in a study of human T cells and chemical hapten exposure. Study-level background: Patches that contained 0.01% DPC were applied to the upper back and read at 6 days. Findings of the study overall: Donors' alopecia may make their immune response differ from healthy people's.

The time point: pre-sensitization, week 0. This sample's treatment: therapeutic diphenylcyclopropenone sensitization with weekly scalp DPC. Study processing details: Individual samples carried between roughly 20,000 and 690,600 TCRs, with 95,638 as the median. TCRdb itself ran the RACE reads through MiXCR, one entry per CDR3 protein. Clone size and V and J calls follow TCRdb, not the original study. The data hold about 120,000 distinct CDR3 sequences, with about 13% observed a single time. This CDR3 region has 17 residues. Germline V lookup: CDR1 SGHVS, CDR2 FQNEAQ. Trimming took 1 base from V and 0 from J; bases not matched to a gene: 7. Of note for this clonotype: Its antigen remains unidentified.

Material: whole blood, obtained in connection with sensitization to the hapten diphenylcyclopropenone (DPC). This sequence originates from a woman aged 18 to 35 with alopecia areata. Some clones in this sample may be carry-over from other donors' samples. This chain uses TRBV7-8 with TRBJ2-3; 7 positions match TRBD1. The CDR3 nucleotides are TGTGCCAGCAGCTTAGGGGGGACAGTCCTAAGCACAGATACGCAGTATTTT. This gives the protein CASSLGGTVLSTDTQYF.